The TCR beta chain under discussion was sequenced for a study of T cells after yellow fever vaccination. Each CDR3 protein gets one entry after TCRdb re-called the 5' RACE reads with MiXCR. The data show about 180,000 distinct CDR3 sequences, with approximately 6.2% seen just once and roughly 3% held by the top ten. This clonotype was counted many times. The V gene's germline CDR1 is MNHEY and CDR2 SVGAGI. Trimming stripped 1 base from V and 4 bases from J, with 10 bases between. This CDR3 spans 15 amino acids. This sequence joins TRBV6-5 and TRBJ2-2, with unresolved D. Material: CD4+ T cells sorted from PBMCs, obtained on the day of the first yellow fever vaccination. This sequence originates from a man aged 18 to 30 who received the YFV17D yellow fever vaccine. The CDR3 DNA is TGTGCCAGCAGTTACTGGGCTTTTAGCACCGGGGAGCTGTTTTTT. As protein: CASSYWAFSTGELFF.